These 17 T cell receptor beta chains share one sample of origin, sequenced in a study of T cell responses to AZD1222 COVID-19 vaccine (dated by TCRdb to the early 2020s). Library generation was performed with the immunoSEQ multiplex PCR assay. In its TCRdb copy, this immuneACCESS table keeps in-frame sequences only and misses some clones. Where compared with another copy, unresolved V genes explain less than half of these, and the others have no known cause. The sample records about 110,000 clones, about 89% of which are singletons. Together, the top ten hold around 4.4% of the sample. The time point label for this specimen denotes: about 28 days (+/-7) after the second vaccine dose. Sequences were derived from peripheral blood, sampled 28 days after the second AZD1222 dose. The receptors were gathered from an adult who received the AZD1222 COVID-19 vaccine.

J is TRBJ1-1 and V is TRBV28, with 10 positions matching TRBD1. The CDR3 totals 15 residues. CDR1 MDHEN and CDR2 SYDVKM come from the germline V gene. Losses at the gene ends were 6 bases for V and 5 bases for J; bases not matched to a gene: 9. The CDR3, as DNA: TGTGCCAGCAGACCCTCCGGGACAGGGGTAACTGAAGCTTTCTTT. Translating it yields CASRPSGTGVTEAFF.

The chain combines TRBV6-5 with TRBJ2-7; the D call may be TRBD1 or TRBD2 (6 bases each). The V end was cut by 3 bases, the J end by 0 bases, with 12 bases between. CDR1 and CDR2 from the germline V gene are MNHEY and SVGAGI. The CDR3 contains 15 residues. The CDR3 region is CASSYGGPSSYEQYF. The CDR3 region has the DNA TGTGCCAGCAGTTATGGGGGGCCGAGCTCCTACGAGCAGTACTTC.

This chain connects TRBV30 to TRBJ2-1; 7 positions match TRBD1. After removal of 8 bases from V and 5 bases from J, the junction contained 6 bases not matched to a gene. Germline assignment: CDR1 GTSNPN and CDR2 SVGIG (reference sequence). The CDR3 consists of 12 residues. As DNA, the CDR3 is TGTGCCGGCATGACAGGGAACAATGAGCAGTTCTTC. This translates into CAGMTGNNEQFF.

The chain combines TRBV6-6 with TRBJ1-2; 8 bases fit TRBD1. Trimming took 5 bases from V and 5 from J; bases not matched to a gene: 13. Germline V lookup: CDR1 MNHNY, CDR2 SVGAGI (reference sequence). The CDR3 sequence is 16 residues long. CDR3 residues: CASSRPSGTGPYGYTF. Written as DNA, the CDR3 is TGTGCCAGCAGTCGACCCTCCGGGACAGGTCCTTATGGCTACACCTTC.

This chain uses TRBV7-3 with TRBJ2-2; 7 bases fit TRBD2. There are 16 residues in the CDR3. Looked up from germline, CDR1 is SGHTA and CDR2 is FQGTGA. Trimming took 3 bases from V and 4 from J; bases not matched to a gene: 8. For the CDR3, the DNA is TGTGCCAGCAGCTTTACTAGCGCCTCGAGCACCGGGGAGCTGTTTTTT. This sequence encodes CASSFTSASSTGELFF.

The genes are TRBV18 and TRBJ1-5; D gene ambiguous. CDR1 and CDR2 (germline): KGHSH, LQKENI. The V and J ends lost 3 bases and 4 bases respectively, with 7 bases between them. The CDR3 runs 13 residues. CDR3 nucleotide sequence: TGTGCCAGCTCACCGGACGAGAATCAGCCCCAGCATTTT. Protein sequence: CASSPDENQPQHF.

The chain has TRBV2 and TRBJ2-1; 9 bases match TRBD1. This CDR3 is 14 amino acids long. The germline V gene encodes CDR1 SNHLY and CDR2 FYNNEI. Trimming cost V 10 bases and J 8 bases; bases outside gene matches: 12. CDR3 loop: CAIRGQGMRDEQFF. The CDR3 region has the DNA TGTGCCATCAGAGGACAGGGGATGAGGGATGAGCAGTTCTTC.

This chain connects TRBV5-5 to TRBJ1-2; D may be TRBD1 (5 bases). This CDR3 contains 15 residues. Trimming shortened V by 3 bases and J by 6 bases, and 18 bases separated the two germline ends. Germline lookup yields CDR1 SGHKS and CDR2 YYEKEE (reference sequence). The CDR3 spells CASSSPTTVGNGYTF. CDR3 nucleotide sequence: TGTGCCAGCAGCTCCCCCACGACAGTAGGAAATGGCTACACCTTC.

This sequence joins TRBV5-4 and TRBJ2-1; D not certain. The V gene's germline CDR1 is SGHNT and CDR2 YYREEE (reference sequence). V gave up 1 base and J gave up 0 bases, with 8 bases separating them. CDR3 length: 15 amino acids. For the CDR3, the DNA is TGTGCCAGCAGCTTGACGATAAGCTCCTACAATGAGCAGTTCTTC. Translating it yields CASSLTISSYNEQFF.

CDR3 DNA sequence: TGTGCCAGCAGCTTTGGGCTGATCACCGGGGAGCTGTTTTTT. Protein sequence: CASSFGLITGELFF. The chain carries TRBV7-2 and TRBJ2-2, with D hard to call. V lost 3 bases and J 4 bases, leaving 9 bases between the germline ends. There are 14 residues in the CDR3. Germline values: CDR1 SGHTA, CDR2 FQGNSA.

The table lists this clone with a count of one. The chain joins TRBV30 to TRBJ1-2; 11 bases agree with TRBD1. The V gene end was trimmed by 2 bases and the J gene end by 4 bases; junction bases not matched to a gene: 3. This CDR3 is 14 amino acids long. Germline CDR1 reads GTSNPN; CDR2 reads SVGIG (reference sequence). The CDR3 DNA is TGTGCCTGGAGTCGGGACAGGGGGACCTATGGCTACACCTTC. It yields the protein CAWSRDRGTYGYTF.

This chain connects TRBV2 to TRBJ1-5; tentatively, D is TRBD1 (5 bases). The CDR3 is made up of 14 amino acids. Germline CDR1 SNHLY, CDR2 FYNNEI. V was clipped by 5 bases and J by 6 bases, with 14 bases between them. CDR3 sequence: CASSYPVGGQPQHF. The CDR3 bases are TGTGCCAGCAGTTACCCGGTGGGGGGTCAGCCCCAGCATTTT.

This clone appeared a few times. This chain joins TRBV6-5 and TRBJ1-1; no clear D. This CDR3 is 11 amino acids long. With 7 bases removed from V and 8 bases from J, the gap between germline ends came to 11 bases. In germline, CDR1 is MNHEY, CDR2 SVGAGI. The CDR3, as DNA: TGTGCCAGCAAGGCAGCCATAGAAGCTTTCTTT. Protein product: CASKAAIEAFF.

CDR3 bases: TGTGCCAGCAGCTGGGCCACTAGCGGGAGCTCCTACAATGAGCAGTTCTTC. The encoded protein is CASSWATSGSSYNEQFF. The chain recombines TRBV5-5 with TRBJ2-1; 11 nucleotides agree with TRBD2. This CDR3 is 17 amino acids long. Germline V lookup: CDR1 SGHKS, CDR2 YYEKEE (reference sequence). The V gene end was trimmed by 3 bases and the J gene end by 0 bases; junction bases not matched to a gene: 5.

The V call is TRBV25-1, the J call TRBJ1-4, with 7 bases identical to TRBD1. The CDR3 has 15 amino acids. Germline V CDR1 and CDR2: MGHDK, SYGVNS. Trimming took 2 bases from V and 7 from J; bases not matched to a gene: 7. The DNA for the CDR3 is TGTGCCAGCAGTGAACCACAGGGGATGGTTGAAAAACTGTTTTTT. The encoded protein is CASSEPQGMVEKLFF.

This clone was seen a few times. The chain has TRBV6-2 or TRBV6-3 and TRBJ1-2; 9 positions agree with TRBD1. The V and J ends lost 5 bases and 8 bases, in that order; junction bases with no gene match: 9. The CDR3 consists of 14 residues. Germline V gene data show CDR1 as MNHEY and CDR2 as SVGEGT. The CDR3 region is CASSPQGAVSGYTF. The CDR3 nucleotides read TGTGCCAGCAGTCCACAGGGGGCCGTCAGCGGCTACACCTTC.

This clone showed up just once. The rearrangement uses TRBV5-1 and TRBJ2-7; 11 bases agree with TRBD1. This CDR3 is 14 amino acids long. Trimming removed 4 bases from V and 3 bases from J; junction bases left unmatched: 3. The germline V gene has CDR1 SGHRS and CDR2 YFSETQ. The CDR3 sequence: CASSLGQGGYEQYF. The CDR3, as DNA: TGCGCCAGCAGCCTGGGACAGGGGGGCTACGAGCAGTACTTC.